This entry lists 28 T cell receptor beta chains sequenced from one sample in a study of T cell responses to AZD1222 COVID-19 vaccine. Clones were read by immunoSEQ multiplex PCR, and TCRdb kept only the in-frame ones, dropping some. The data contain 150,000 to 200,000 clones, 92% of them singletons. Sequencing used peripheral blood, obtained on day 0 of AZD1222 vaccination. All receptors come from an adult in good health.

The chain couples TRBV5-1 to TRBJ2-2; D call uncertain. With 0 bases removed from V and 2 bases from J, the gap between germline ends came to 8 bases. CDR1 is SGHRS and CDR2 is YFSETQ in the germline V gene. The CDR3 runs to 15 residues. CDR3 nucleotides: TGCGCCAGCAGCTTGGAGGCGTCTAACACCGGGGAGCTGTTTTTT. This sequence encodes CASSLEASNTGELFF. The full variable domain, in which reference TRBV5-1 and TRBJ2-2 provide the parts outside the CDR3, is KAGVTQTPRYLIKTRGQQVTLSCSPISGHRSVSWYQQTPGQGLQFLFEYFSETQRNKGNFPGRFSGRQFSNSRSEMNVSTLELGDSALYLCASSLEASNTGELFFGEGSRLTVL.

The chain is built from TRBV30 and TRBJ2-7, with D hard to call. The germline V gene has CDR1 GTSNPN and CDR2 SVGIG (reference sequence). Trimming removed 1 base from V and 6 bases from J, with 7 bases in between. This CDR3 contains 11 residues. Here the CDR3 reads CAWSARVEQYF. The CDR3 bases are TGTGCCTGGAGTGCCCGCGTCGAGCAGTACTTC.

CDR3 nucleotides: TGTGCCAGCAGTTTTTCCGGAGATTGGTTTTTT. Translation gives CASSFSGDWFF. This chain uses TRBV6-5 with TRBJ2-2; D is uncertain. This CDR3 is built from 11 residues. Germline V CDR1 and CDR2: MNHEY, SVGAGI. Between the trimmed V and J ends, which lost 4 bases and 16 bases, there was a span of 13 bases.

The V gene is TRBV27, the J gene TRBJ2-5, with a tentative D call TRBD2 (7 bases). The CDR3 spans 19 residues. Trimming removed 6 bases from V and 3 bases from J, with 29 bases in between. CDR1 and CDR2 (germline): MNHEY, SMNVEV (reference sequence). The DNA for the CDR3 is TGTGCCAGCAGCCGAAGCGGCCTCATAAGGGGGAGGGCTAAAGAGACCCAGTACTTC. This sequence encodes CASSRSGLIRGRAKETQYF.

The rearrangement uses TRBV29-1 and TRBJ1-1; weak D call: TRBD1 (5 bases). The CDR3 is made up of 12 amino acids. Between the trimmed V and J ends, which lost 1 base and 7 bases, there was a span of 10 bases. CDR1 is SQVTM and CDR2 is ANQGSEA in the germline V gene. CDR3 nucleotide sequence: TGCAGCGTTGAAGTGTGGGGCCATGAAGCTTTCTTT. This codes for CSVEVWGHEAFF.

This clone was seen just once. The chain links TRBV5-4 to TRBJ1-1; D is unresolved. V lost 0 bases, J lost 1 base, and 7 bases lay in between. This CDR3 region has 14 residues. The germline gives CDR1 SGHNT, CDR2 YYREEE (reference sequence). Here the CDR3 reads CASSLDRSNTEAFF. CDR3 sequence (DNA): TGTGCCAGCAGCTTGGATCGGTCGAACACTGAAGCTTTCTTT.

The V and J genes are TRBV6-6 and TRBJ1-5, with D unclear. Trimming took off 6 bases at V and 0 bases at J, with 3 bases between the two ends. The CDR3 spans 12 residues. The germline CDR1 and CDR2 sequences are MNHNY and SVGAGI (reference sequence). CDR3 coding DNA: TGTGCCAGCAGGTATAGCAATCAGCCCCAGCATTTT. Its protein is CASRYSNQPQHF.

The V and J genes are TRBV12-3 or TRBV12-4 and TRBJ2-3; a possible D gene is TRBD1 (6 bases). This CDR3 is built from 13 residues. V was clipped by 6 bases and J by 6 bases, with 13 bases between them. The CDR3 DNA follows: TGTGCCAGCAGCTTACAGGGTTGGGATACGCAGTATTTT. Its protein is CASSLQGWDTQYF.

The CDR3 protein is CASSLAGSLRDTEAFF. The CDR3 DNA follows: TGCGCCAGCAGCTTGGCCGGCAGTCTCCGGGACACTGAAGCTTTCTTT. The chain is built from TRBV5-1 and TRBJ1-1; unclear D gene. Germline V lookup: CDR1 SGHRS, CDR2 YFSETQ. V lost 0 bases and J 3 bases, leaving 15 bases between the germline ends. The CDR3 length is 16 residues. The complete variable domain, with remaining parts taken from reference TRBV5-1 and TRBJ1-1, reads KAGVTQTPRYLIKTRGQQVTLSCSPISGHRSVSWYQQTPGQGLQFLFEYFSETQRNKGNFPGRFSGRQFSNSRSEMNVSTLELGDSALYLCASSLAGSLRDTEAFFGQGTRLTVV.

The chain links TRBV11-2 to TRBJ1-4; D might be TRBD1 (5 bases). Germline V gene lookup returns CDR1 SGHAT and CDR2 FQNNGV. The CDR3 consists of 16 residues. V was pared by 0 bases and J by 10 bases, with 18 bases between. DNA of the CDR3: TGTGCCAGCAGCTTAGATAGGGTCAAGGGGCTGGGAAAACTGTTTTTT. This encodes CASSLDRVKGLGKLFF.

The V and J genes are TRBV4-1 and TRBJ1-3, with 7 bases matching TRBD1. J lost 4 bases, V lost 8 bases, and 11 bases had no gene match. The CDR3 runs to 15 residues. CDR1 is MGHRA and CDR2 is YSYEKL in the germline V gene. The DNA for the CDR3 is TGCGCCAGCGGGCAACCGACAGGGTTAGGAAACACCATATATTTT. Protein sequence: CASGQPTGLGNTIYF.

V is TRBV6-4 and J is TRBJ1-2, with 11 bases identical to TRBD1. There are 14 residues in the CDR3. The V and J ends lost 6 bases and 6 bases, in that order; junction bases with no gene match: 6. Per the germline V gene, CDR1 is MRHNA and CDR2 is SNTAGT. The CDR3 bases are TGTGCCAGCAGAGGACAGGGGGCGCAAGATGGCTACACCTTC. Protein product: CASRGQGAQDGYTF.

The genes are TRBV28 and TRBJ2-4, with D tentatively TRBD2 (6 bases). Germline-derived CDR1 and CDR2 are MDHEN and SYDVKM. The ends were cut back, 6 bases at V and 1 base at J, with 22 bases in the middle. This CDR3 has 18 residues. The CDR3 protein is CASSLIRRRAEAKNIQYF. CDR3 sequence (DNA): TGTGCCAGCAGCCTTATCCGAAGGAGGGCGGAGGCCAAAAACATTCAGTACTTC.

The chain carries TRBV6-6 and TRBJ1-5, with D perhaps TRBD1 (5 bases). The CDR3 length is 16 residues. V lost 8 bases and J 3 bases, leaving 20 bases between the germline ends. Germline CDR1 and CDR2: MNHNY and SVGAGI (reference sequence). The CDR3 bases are TGTGCCAGCGGAACAGGCAGGGAAATGAACAATCAGCCCCAGCATTTT. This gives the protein CASGTGREMNNQPQHF.

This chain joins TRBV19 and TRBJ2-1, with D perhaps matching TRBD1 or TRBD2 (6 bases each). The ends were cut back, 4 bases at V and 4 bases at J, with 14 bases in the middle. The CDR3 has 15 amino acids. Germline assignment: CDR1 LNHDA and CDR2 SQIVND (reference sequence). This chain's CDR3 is CASSSPGATYNEQFF. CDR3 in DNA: TGTGCCAGTAGTAGCCCGGGGGCAACGTACAATGAGCAGTTCTTC.

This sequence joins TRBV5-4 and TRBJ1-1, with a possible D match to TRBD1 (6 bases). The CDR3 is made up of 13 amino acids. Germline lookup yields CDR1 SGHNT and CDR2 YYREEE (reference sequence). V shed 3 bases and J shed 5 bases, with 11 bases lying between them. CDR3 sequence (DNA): TGTGCCAGCAGCTGGAGGGGGGCGACTGAAGCTTTCTTT. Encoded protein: CASSWRGATEAFF.

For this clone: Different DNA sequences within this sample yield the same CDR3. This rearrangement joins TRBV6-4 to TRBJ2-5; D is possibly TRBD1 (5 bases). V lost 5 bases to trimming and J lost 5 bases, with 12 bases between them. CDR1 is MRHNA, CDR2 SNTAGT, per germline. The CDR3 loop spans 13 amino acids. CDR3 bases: TGTGCCAGCAGTACTCAGGGTGGGGAGACCCAGTACTTC. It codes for CASSTQGGETQYF.

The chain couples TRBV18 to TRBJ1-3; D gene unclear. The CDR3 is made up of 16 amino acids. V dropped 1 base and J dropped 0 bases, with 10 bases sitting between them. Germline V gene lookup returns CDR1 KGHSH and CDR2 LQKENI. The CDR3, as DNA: TGTGCCAGCTCACCACAGGAGAGCCACTCTGGAAACACCATATATTTT. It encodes CASSPQESHSGNTIYF. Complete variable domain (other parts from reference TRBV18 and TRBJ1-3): NAGVMQNPRHLVRRRGQEARLRCSPMKGHSHVYWYRQLPEEGLKFMVYLQKENIIDESGMPKERFSAEFPKEGPSILRIQQVVRGDSAAYFCASSPQESHSGNTIYFGEGSWLTVV.

The CDR3 loop reads CASSLLTTGQPQHF. CDR3 DNA: TGTGCCAGCAGTTTACTAACAACGGGTCAGCCCCAGCATTTT. This chain joins TRBV28 and TRBJ1-5; D gene unclear. With 2 bases removed from V and 6 bases from J, the gap between germline ends came to 11 bases. Looked up from germline, CDR1 is MDHEN and CDR2 is SYDVKM. The CDR3 sequence is 14 residues long.

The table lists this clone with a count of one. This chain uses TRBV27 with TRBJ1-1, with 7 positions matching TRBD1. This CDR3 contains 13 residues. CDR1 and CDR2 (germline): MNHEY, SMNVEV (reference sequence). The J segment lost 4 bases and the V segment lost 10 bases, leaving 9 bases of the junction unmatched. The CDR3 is CATGRTGFTEAFF. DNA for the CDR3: TGTGCCACGGGAAGGACAGGCTTCACTGAAGCTTTCTTT.

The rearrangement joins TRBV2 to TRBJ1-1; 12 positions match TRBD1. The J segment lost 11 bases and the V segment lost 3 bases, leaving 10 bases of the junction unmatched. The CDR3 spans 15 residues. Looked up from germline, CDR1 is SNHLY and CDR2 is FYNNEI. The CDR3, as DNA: TGTGCCAGCAGTGATTTCCCGGGACAGGGGGCAAAGGCTTTCTTT. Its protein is CASSDFPGQGAKAFF.

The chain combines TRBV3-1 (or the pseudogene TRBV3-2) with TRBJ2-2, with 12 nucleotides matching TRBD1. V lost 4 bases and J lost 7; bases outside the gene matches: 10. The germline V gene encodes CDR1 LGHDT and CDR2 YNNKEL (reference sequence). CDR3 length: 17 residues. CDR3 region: CASSPTGGQGADGELFF. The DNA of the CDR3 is TGTGCCAGCAGCCCGACGGGGGGACAGGGGGCGGACGGGGAGCTGTTTTTT.

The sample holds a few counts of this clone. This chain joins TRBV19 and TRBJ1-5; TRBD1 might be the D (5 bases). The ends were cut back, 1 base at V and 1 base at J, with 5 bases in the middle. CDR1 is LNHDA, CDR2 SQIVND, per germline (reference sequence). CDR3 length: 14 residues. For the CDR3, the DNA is TGTGCCAGTAGTATAGGGGACAGCAATCAGCCCCAGCATTTT. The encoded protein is CASSIGDSNQPQHF.

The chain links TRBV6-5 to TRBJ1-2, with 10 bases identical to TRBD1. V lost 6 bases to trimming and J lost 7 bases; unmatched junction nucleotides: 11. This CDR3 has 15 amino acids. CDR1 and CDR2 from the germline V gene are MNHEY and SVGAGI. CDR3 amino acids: CASRAPDRGSGGYTF. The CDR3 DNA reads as TGTGCCAGCAGGGCCCCGGACAGGGGGAGCGGTGGCTACACCTTC.

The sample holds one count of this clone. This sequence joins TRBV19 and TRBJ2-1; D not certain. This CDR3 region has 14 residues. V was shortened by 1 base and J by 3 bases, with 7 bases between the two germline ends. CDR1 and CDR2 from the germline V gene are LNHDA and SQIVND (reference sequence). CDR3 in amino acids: CASSIAGVYNEQFF. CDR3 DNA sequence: TGTGCCAGTAGTATAGCTGGGGTCTACAATGAGCAGTTCTTC.

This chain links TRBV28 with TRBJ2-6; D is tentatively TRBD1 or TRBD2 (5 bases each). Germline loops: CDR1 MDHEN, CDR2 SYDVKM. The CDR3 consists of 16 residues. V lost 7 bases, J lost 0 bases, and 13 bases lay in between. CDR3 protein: CASTPWGSSGANVLTF. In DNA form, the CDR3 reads TGTGCCAGCACCCCCTGGGGGAGCTCTGGGGCCAACGTCCTGACTTTC.

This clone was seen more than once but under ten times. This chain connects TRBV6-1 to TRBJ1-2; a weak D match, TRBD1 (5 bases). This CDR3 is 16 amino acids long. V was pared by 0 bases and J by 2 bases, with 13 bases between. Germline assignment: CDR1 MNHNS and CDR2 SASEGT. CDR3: CASSEAHHGGNYGYTF. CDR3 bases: TGTGCCAGCAGTGAAGCGCATCATGGGGGGAACTATGGCTACACCTTC.

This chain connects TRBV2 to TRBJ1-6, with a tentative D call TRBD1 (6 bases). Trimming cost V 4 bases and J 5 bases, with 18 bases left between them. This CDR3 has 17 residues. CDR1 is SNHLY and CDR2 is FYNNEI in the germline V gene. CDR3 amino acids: CASSASGGALNNSPLHF. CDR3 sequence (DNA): TGTGCCAGCAGTGCCTCGGGGGGGGCCCTAAATAATTCACCCCTCCACTTT.